One T cell receptor (beta chain) is described in this entry. This clonotype came up a few times. Its antigen remains unidentified. Base qualities are not at hand, and no much larger clone is one base apart. To prepare the library, 5' RACE was applied. The reads were generated on an Illumina HiSeq 2500. A second PCR of about 6 to 11 cycles was performed with a sample-barcoded 5' primer and a J-beta primer mix. A unique molecular identifier was introduced onto each TCR beta cDNA molecule by a template-switch 5' adaptor carrying 12 random nucleotides. At least 2.5 million CDR3-containing paired-end reads were obtained from each sample. First-strand cDNA was synthesized from all RNA with the Mint cDNA synthesis kit, primed by a TRBC-specific oligonucleotide. All cDNA was treated with uracil-DNA glycosylase and then went through a first 18-cycle PCR with the universal primers M1SS and BC2_uni_R. As for the original processing: For normalization, 1 million high-quality reads were randomly selected from each sample, with every read carrying a distinct molecular identifier. Reads sharing molecular identifiers were discarded rather than binned into consensus sequences. MiTCR, with a Q25 quality threshold and the strictest error-elimination algorithm, was used for CDR3 identification, clonotype clustering and error correction. A nonparametric unseen species model with Euler transformation was used to estimate lower-bound total TCR beta diversity. Clones were called with MiXCR by TCRdb after fastp trimmed the public reads at Q25, and only in-frame beta chains were retained. Here each entry gathers all rows of one CDR3 protein and keeps the most common genes and DNA. The V and J calls follow TCRdb's processing rather than the paper's. The sample table lists around 670,000 distinct CDR3 sequences, about 30% of them with a count of one. 15% to 19% of the sample comes from the top ten.

Donors were about 36 systemically healthy Caucasian individuals from Russia aged roughly 6 to 90 years. Ten milliliters of peripheral blood were drawn from each donor into EDTA-treated Vacutainer tubes. Ficoll-Paque density-gradient centrifugation was used to isolate PBMCs, with at least 7 million per sample. Trizol reagent was used to extract total RNA from the PBMCs, yielding at least 6 micrograms per sample. For every donor, an aliquot of PBMCs went through flow cytometry to measure the percentages of naive CD45RAhigh/CD27high T cells. The data stem from a study of blood T cells in healthy people across ages (dated by TCRdb to about 2015). About the full investigation: In model experiments, template switching captured about one uniquely barcoded TCR beta cDNA molecule for every two T cells. To track age-related changes in TCR beta repertoire diversity, the study relied on deep sequencing normalized with unique cDNA molecular identifiers. Four age groups were formed from the donors: young (average roughly 15 years), middle-aged (approximately 40), aged (approximately 60) and long-lived (less than 85). To avoid experimental bias, donors of different ages were randomly spread across the sequencing lanes. For two donors (one aged 18 to 30 and one aged 80 or older), the study analyzed two additional independent replicas of 1 million unique cDNA reads from the same blood draw. On the study overall, not on this receptor specifically: Estimates of total diversity based on one million sequenced T cells were regarded as lower bounds and as underestimates. Observed TCR beta diversity per million T cells fell roughly linearly with age, and a significant reduction was already apparent by age roughly 41. Because donor CMV infection status was unknown, age-related changes in expanded clonotypes were potentially confounded. Because profiling used bulk unsorted PBMCs, naive and antigen-experienced compartments could not be compared conclusively. Compared with the aged group, the long-lived group had more naive CD4+ T cells, fewer expanded clones and increased TCR diversity, a pattern suggesting age selection. Observed TCR beta diversity correlated strongly with the percentage of naive T cells measured by flow cytometry.

Looking up the germline V gene yields CDR1 SNHLY and CDR2 FYNNEI. There are 12 amino acids in the CDR3, from cysteine to phenylalanine inclusive. Only the CDR3 DNA stays, 36 bases, in frame from base 1. Relative to germline, V is 2 bases shorter and J is 11 bases shorter, with 12 bases between their ends. This clonotype was sampled from a woman older than 75 in good health. Here the chain combines TRBV2 and TRBJ2-5, with the D assignment possibly TRBD1 or TRBD2, given 6 matching bases for each. The sequenced sample was blood. The CDR3 in this case is CASSETGAGQYF. The sequence in DNA is TGTGCCAGCAGTGAAACGGGGGCAGGGCAGTACTTC.